This T cell receptor (beta chain) was sequenced for a study of T cells in tuberculosis. This clone appeared once. The J segment lost 6 bases and the V segment lost 1 base, leaving 4 bases of the junction unmatched. The germline V gene has CDR1 SGHKS and CDR2 YYEKEE (reference sequence). The CDR3 has 14 residues. Data came from immunoSEQ multiplex PCR; TCRdb stores just in-frame clones and leaves some out. The sample includes under 40,000 clones, 94% seen only once; the top ten take around 8.5%. V and J are TRBV5-5 and TRBJ2-7; TRBD2 matches 10 bases. The sequence came from a donor aged 10-29 years with latent tuberculosis or without tuberculosis infection. Sample: PBMCs. The CDR3 loop is CASSLLLAGSEQYF. The CDR3 bases are TGTGCCAGCAGCTTGTTACTAGCGGGATCCGAGCAGTACTTC.